Presented here are 13 T cell receptor beta chains from one specimen sequenced in a study of T cells in Graves' hyperthyroidism and ophthalmopathy. RNA transcripts yielded amplified TCR beta CDR3 regions. The HTBI primer set was used in a first-round RT-PCR of the TCR CDR3. MiXCR, run by TCRdb on the multiplex PCR reads, gives a single entry per CDR3 protein. The sample carries around 700,000 distinct CDR3 sequences, 18% recorded once. The specimen sequenced was blood. The receptors shown here come from a woman aged 50 to 65 with Graves' hyperthyroidism that later progressed to Graves' ophthalmopathy.

This chain links TRBV2 with TRBJ1-2; 8 bases are shared with TRBD1. Germline V gives CDR1 SNHLY, CDR2 FYNNEI. V lost 4 bases and J lost 0; bases outside the gene matches: 4. The CDR3 runs to 15 residues. The CDR3 sequence: CASSGVRGPNYGYTF. In DNA, the CDR3 is TGTGCCAGCAGTGGAGTCAGGGGGCCTAACTATGGCTACACCTTC.

This clonotype was recorded many times. The chain recombines TRBV3-1 with TRBJ1-2; the match to TRBD1 covers 7 bases. V lost 1 base to trimming and J lost 8 bases; unmatched junction nucleotides: 7. Germline CDR1 and CDR2: LGHDT and YNNKEL (reference sequence). This CDR3 has 14 amino acids. The CDR3 nucleotides are TGTGCCAGCAGCCAAGTCGAACAGGGGAAGGGCTACACCTTC. This codes for CASSQVEQGKGYTF.

The chain carries TRBV20-1 and TRBJ2-1; D is uncertain. CDR1 is DFQATT and CDR2 is SNEGSKA in the germline V gene (reference sequence). The V gene lost 6 bases and the J gene lost 0 bases, with 18 bases spanning the gap. The CDR3 has 16 residues. CDR3 DNA: TGCAGTGCCCCGCCCCTCCGGCAAAGCTCCTACAATGAGCAGTTCTTC. It specifies CSAPPLRQSSYNEQFF.

The gene calls are TRBV18 and TRBJ2-2; 8 bases agree with TRBD1. Germline V lookup: CDR1 KGHSH, CDR2 LQKENI. The CDR3 covers 15 residues. Trimming at V came to 2 bases and at J to 4 bases, leaving 3 bases not matched to a gene. CDR3 sequence reads: CASSPRDRITGELFF. DNA for the CDR3: TGTGCCAGCTCACCAAGGGACAGGATCACCGGGGAGCTGTTTTTT.

This clonotype has only a few counts. V and J are TRBV2 and TRBJ2-3; tentatively, D is TRBD1 or TRBD2 (5 bases each). Germline values: CDR1 SNHLY, CDR2 FYNNEI. CDR3 size: 15 residues. V was cut by 2 bases and J by 2 bases, with 11 bases left in between. DNA of the CDR3: TGTGCCAGCAGTGAATCGGGGACCCTCACAGATACGCAGTATTTT. This translates into CASSESGTLTDTQYF. Combining the CDR3 with reference TRBV2 and TRBJ2-3 gives the whole variable domain EPEVTQTPSHQVTQMGQEVILRCVPISNHLYFYWYRQILGQKVEFLVSFYNNEISEKSEIFDDQFSVERPDGSNFTLKIRSTKLEDSAMYFCASSESGTLTDTQYFGPGTRLTVL.

The chain employs TRBV6-1 and TRBJ1-3, with 9 nucleotides matching TRBD1. Germline values: CDR1 MNHNS, CDR2 SASEGT. CDR3 size: 16 residues. Trimming took 7 bases from V and 1 from J; bases not matched to a gene: 8. The CDR3 DNA reads TGTGCCAGCACGCAAGTGGGACAGGGTTCTGGAAACACCATATATTTT. It is translated as CASTQVGQGSGNTIYF.

This clonotype was found a few times. The chain couples TRBV6-1 to TRBJ2-3; TRBD1 or TRBD2 may be the D gene (5 bases each). V was shortened by 8 bases and J by 0 bases, with 39 bases between the two germline ends. CDR3 length equals 23 residues. Germline V gene lookup returns CDR1 MNHNS and CDR2 SASEGT. In nucleotides, the CDR3 is TGTGCCAGCGCCACTTCGGCCCGGCCCGGGGCTAGCCCGACGTTATCTAGCACAGATACGCAGTATTTT. It yields the protein CASATSARPGASPTLSSTDTQYF.

This clonotype was seen ten or more times. The chain uses TRBV18 and TRBJ2-5; 14 positions agree with TRBD2. V was clipped by 3 bases and J by 0 bases; unmatched bases: 6. This CDR3 has 18 residues. Germline V gives CDR1 KGHSH, CDR2 LQKENI. The CDR3 protein is CASSPRTSGGPNQETQYF. The CDR3 DNA reads as TGTGCCAGCTCACCCCGGACTAGCGGGGGGCCGAACCAAGAGACCCAGTACTTC.

In its sample, this clonotype was seen many times. The V and J genes are TRBV11-3 and TRBJ1-3; no clear D gene. V was shortened by 6 bases and J by 0 bases, with 15 bases between the two germline ends. The CDR3 has 16 residues. CDR1 SGHNT and CDR2 YENEEA come from the germline V gene. The CDR3 nucleotides read TGTGCCAGCAGGGACCTCGGCAGAAGCTCTGGAAACACCATATATTTT. Translated, it gives CASRDLGRSSGNTIYF.

This clonotype came up many times. The rearrangement joins TRBV7-8 to TRBJ1-2, with 7 nucleotides matching TRBD1. This CDR3 has 15 residues. V lost 5 bases to trimming and J lost 3 bases; unmatched junction nucleotides: 9. Germline CDR1 and CDR2: SGHVS and FQNEAQ. The CDR3 sequence: CASSMPGGVDYGYTF. CDR3 bases: TGTGCCAGCAGCATGCCAGGGGGTGTCGACTATGGCTACACCTTC.

At least ten counts were recorded for this clonotype. The chain carries TRBV3-1 and TRBJ1-1, with TRBD1 as a possible D gene (6 bases). The V end was cut by 3 bases, the J end by 7 bases, with 15 bases between. CDR1 is LGHDT, CDR2 YNNKEL, per germline (reference sequence). This CDR3 contains 14 residues. CDR3 in DNA: TGTGCCAGCAGCCAGTCGGGGGGCGTATATGAAGCTTTCTTT. Its protein is CASSQSGGVYEAFF.

This clonotype was counted between two and nine times. This chain links TRBV12-3 or TRBV12-4 with TRBJ1-1; a possible D gene is TRBD1 (5 bases). V dropped 5 bases and J dropped 8 bases, with 21 bases sitting between them. This CDR3 has 15 residues. The CDR3 sequence is CASSPRDGGRREAFF. The CDR3 nucleotides read TGTGCCAGCAGTCCCAGGGATGGGGGGAGGAGGGAAGCTTTCTTT.

The J gene is TRBJ2-1, the V gene TRBV20-1, with TRBD2 matching over 9 bases. The germline gives CDR1 DFQATT, CDR2 SNEGSKA (reference sequence). The CDR3 loop spans 16 amino acids. J gave up 4 bases and V 3 bases, and 10 bases lay outside the gene matches. CDR3 nucleotides: TGCAGTGCTAGGGGGGATAGCGGGGGTTCATACAATGAGCAGTTCTTC. It specifies CSARGDSGGSYNEQFF.